The rows below give T cell receptor beta chains drawn from one sample of a study of blood T cells in healthy people across ages. TCRdb passed the 5' RACE reads through MiXCR, listing each CDR3 protein once. The data contain 1.6 million or so distinct CDR3 sequences, roughly a third of them seen just once; the ten biggest clones take up about 11%. Sequenced: blood. These receptors were obtained from a woman aged 25 to 39 in good health. CDR3s include the opening cysteine and the closing phenylalanine or tryptophan. The D gene is left open where the match is weak. Some rows mark clone size as missing; the rest say once, few, many or name a class of expanded clone.

TRBV6-5	TRBJ2-3	TRBD1	many	TGTGCCAGCAGTCCGGGACAGGGGGTCAAAGATACGCAGTATTTT	CASSPGQGVKDTQYF
TRBV11-2	TRBJ2-7	NA	few	TGTGCCAGCAGCCCACAGGCTACCTCCGCCTACGAGCAGTACTTC	CASSPQATSAYEQYF
TRBV4-1	TRBJ2-1	TRBD1	NA	TGCGCCGGCAGCCACAAACCGGGACAGGGGGCGTACAATGAGCAGTTCTTC	CAGSHKPGQGAYNEQFF
TRBV28	TRBJ2-3	NA	NA	TGTGCCAGCAGTCCTCAGGTCGGGAACAGGGCGAGAACAGATACGCAGTATTTT	CASSPQVGNRARTDTQYF
TRBV6-5	TRBJ2-5	NA	NA	TGTGCCAGCAGCCCAGTAGACTACGGGGGCCAAGAGACCCAGTACTTC	CASSPVDYGGQETQYF
TRBV30	TRBJ2-1	NA	NA	TGTGCCTGGAGCCAGCGGGTCTACAATGAGCAGTTCTTC	CAWSQRVYNEQFF
TRBV6-6	TRBJ2-3	NA	few	TGTGCCAGCAGTTACTCGATTGGGGGTGGGGGGGATACGCAGTATTTT	CASSYSIGGGGDTQYF
TRBV6-5	TRBJ1-6	NA	NA	TGTGCCAGCAGTTACGACTCGGCACGTTCACCCCTCCACTTT	CASSYDSARSPLHF
TRBV4-1	TRBJ1-6	TRBD1	few	TGCGCCAGCAGCTCCCCTGGGCAGGGGGGAAATTCACCCCTCCACTTT	CASSSPGQGGNSPLHF
TRBV7-6	TRBJ1-2	TRBD1	NA	TGTGACAGCAGCTTAAGGGACAGGGTGAAGGATGGCTACACCTTC	CDSSLRDRVKDGYTF
TRBV7-8	TRBJ2-7	TRBD2	many	TGTGCCAGCAGCTTAGTATACGTCCTAGCGGGAGAGAGTTTGGACGAGCAGTACTTC	CASSLVYVLAGESLDEQYF
TRBV15	TRBJ2-3	TRBD2	few	TGTGCCACCAGCAGAGACCTACTAGCGGAGGGGTCAGATACGCAGTATTTT	CATSRDLLAEGSDTQYF
TRBV7-9	TRBJ2-1	NA	NA	TGTGCCAGCAGCTTAATGAATACGAGACTACCGAAGTTCTTC	CASSLMNTRLPKFF
TRBV15	TRBJ2-7	NA	NA	TGTGCCACCAGCAGAGATCACCCGGGGACAATAACCTACGAGCAGTACTTC	CATSRDHPGTITYEQYF
TRBV27	TRBJ2-1	TRBD2	few	TGTGCCAGCAGTTTATTTAAGGGACTAGGCTCCTACAATGAGCAGTTCTTC	CASSLFKGLGSYNEQFF
TRBV7-8	TRBJ2-5	NA	NA	TGTGCCAGCAGCTTGAGAGAGGGGACTCCCGGAAAGCAGTACTTC	CASSLREGTPGKQYF
TRBV3-1	TRBJ2-5	NA	many	TGCGCCAGCAGCCCCCCACTGGAGGAGACCCAGTACTTC	CASSPPLEETQYF
TRBV5-1	TRBJ2-7	TRBD1	NA	TGCGCCAGCAGCTTGGGGCTCACCGGGACAGGGGGCTACGAGCAGTACTTC	CASSLGLTGTGGYEQYF
TRBV12-3/TRBV12-4	TRBJ2-1	TRBD1	few	TGTGCCAGCGCACTGAGGGCGGGACAGGGACTCAATGAGCAGTTCTTC	CASALRAGQGLNEQFF
TRBV3-1	TRBJ2-7	NA	NA	TGTGCCAGCAGCCAGGGGGACGCCTACTACGAGCAGTACTTC	CASSQGDAYYEQYF
TRBV5-1	TRBJ2-1	TRBD2	few	TGCGCCAGCAGCTTGAGTAAAACTAGCGGGATGGATGAGCAGTTCTTC	CASSLSKTSGMDEQFF
TRBV28	TRBJ1-2	TRBD1	NA	TGTGCCAGCAGTCCTACCGGGACAGGGGGCTTTGGCTACACCTTC	CASSPTGTGGFGYTF
TRBV3-1	TRBJ2-3	TRBD2	few	TGTGCCAGCAGCCAAGACCGACTAGCGGGAGTGACAGATACGCAGTATTTT	CASSQDRLAGVTDTQYF
TRBV11-2	TRBJ1-2	NA	once	TGTGCCAGCAGCTTAGATCAGACAGTGTATGGCTACACCTTC	CASSLDQTVYGYTF
TRBV11-2	TRBJ2-7	NA	NA	TGTGCCAGCAGCTCATTACTGACCCCTTACGAGCAGTACTTC	CASSSLLTPYEQYF
TRBV3-1	TRBJ2-3	TRBD2	NA	TGTGCCAGCAACGAAGCGGGGGGGCTTTCTGGGGGTACGCAGTATTTT	CASNEAGGLSGGTQYF
TRBV9	TRBJ2-5	NA	NA	TGTGCCAGCAGCGTAGAAGGTAGCGGAGGGTACCAAGAGACCCAGTACTTC	CASSVEGSGGYQETQYF
TRBV5-1	TRBJ1-2	TRBD1	NA	TGCGCCAGCAGCGGGGTGGGACAGAACTATGGAGGCTACACCTTC	CASSGVGQNYGGYTF
TRBV5-1	TRBJ2-3	TRBD2	few	TGCGCCAGCACGTCACTAGCGGGGGGGCCCCCAGATACGCAGTATTTT	CASTSLAGGPPDTQYF
TRBV20-1	TRBJ2-3	NA	few	TGCAGTGCAGCCCGACTACTCCTCGGCACAGATACGCAGTATTTT	CSAARLLLGTDTQYF
TRBV2	TRBJ2-1	NA	NA	TGTGCCATCGCCCCGCGGTACGATGAGCAGTTCTTC	CAIAPRYDEQFF
TRBV28	TRBJ2-2	TRBD2	NA	TGTGCCAGCAGTCGCGGGAGTGGGTACACCGGGGAGCTGTTTTTT	CASSRGSGYTGELFF
TRBV10-3	TRBJ2-1	TRBD2	many	TGTGCCATCAGTGGGTCGGAGACTAGCGGGAGTAATGAGCAGTTCTTC	CAISGSETSGSNEQFF
TRBV6-1	TRBJ2-1	TRBD1	few	TGTGCCAGCAGTAGACAGGGGGAATACAATGAGCAGTTCTTC	CASSRQGEYNEQFF
TRBV6-6	TRBJ2-1	TRBD2	NA	TGTGCCAGCAGGCTCCTGGGACTAGCGGGGTGGCATGAGCAGTTCTTT	CASRLLGLAGWHEQFF
TRBV28	TRBJ2-7	TRBD2	few	TGTGCCAGCAAAGGACTAGCGGGAGGAAGCGAGCAGTACTTC	CASKGLAGGSEQYF
TRBV24-1	TRBJ2-1	NA	NA	TGTGCCACCAGTGAGGGTTCGGAGCAGTTCTTC	CATSEGSEQFF
TRBV5-1	TRBJ2-1	TRBD2	NA	TGCGCCAGCAGCTTGGGACGGGGGGGCTGTGAGCAGTTCTTC	CASSLGRGGCEQFF
TRBV20-1	TRBJ2-3	TRBD2	NA	TGCAGTGCTAGAGATGAGCGGGACTCGATCACAGATACGCAGTATTTT	CSARDERDSITDTQYF
TRBV5-1	TRBJ2-7	TRBD2	NA	TGCGCCAGCAGCTTGGGCCCAGCGGGAGTCTACGATCAGTACTTC	CASSLGPAGVYDQYF
TRBV5-6	TRBJ2-7	TRBD1	many	TGTGCCAGCAGAAGCAGGGGGACCTCCTACGAGCAGTACTTC	CASRSRGTSYEQYF
TRBV29-1	TRBJ1-2	TRBD1	many	TGCAGCGTTGGGGACAGTAACTATGGCTACACCTTC	CSVGDSNYGYTF
TRBV5-6	TRBJ1-4	NA	NA	TGTGCCAGCAGCGAAACAGGGCGAGCAAATGAAAAACTGTTTTTT	CASSETGRANEKLFF
TRBV7-9	TRBJ1-2	NA	NA	TGTGCCAGCAGCTTACCAGAGTATGGCTACACCTTC	CASSLPEYGYTF
TRBV3-1	TRBJ2-1	TRBD1	once	TGTGCCAGCAGCCAACGGGACAGGGGGTCCTACAATGAGCAGTTCTTC	CASSQRDRGSYNEQFF
TRBV4-2	TRBJ2-7	TRBD1	NA	TGTGCCAGCAGCCAAGGCGACAGGGGGTACGAGCAGTACTTC	CASSQGDRGYEQYF
TRBV20-1	TRBJ2-7	NA	NA	TGCAGTGCTAGAGTTACGACTAGTAACGAGCAGTACTTC	CSARVTTSNEQYF
TRBV7-2	TRBJ2-1	TRBD2	few	TGTGCCAGCAGCTTAGACCGCAGGACTAGCGGGAAATACAATGAGCAGTTCTTC	CASSLDRRTSGKYNEQFF
TRBV10-3	TRBJ1-2	NA	NA	TGTGCCACGACTCTAACAGGGAGCTATGGCTACACCTTC	CATTLTGSYGYTF
TRBV10-2	TRBJ2-7	NA	few	TGCGCCAGCAGGGACAACTACTACGAGCAGTACTTC	CASRDNYYEQYF
TRBV15	TRBJ2-7	NA	NA	TGTGCCACCGGCAGGGACCTCCAGGGCCCCCTCTACGAGCAGTACTTC	CATGRDLQGPLYEQYF